The sequence of this TCR beta chain was determined in a study of blood T cell repertoires in COVID-19. About the study: Acute-phase and convalescent COVID-19 samples originated in the United States, Italy and Spain. From T cells, B-cell-depleted T cells, or PBMCs came the material, which was cDNA or gDNA.

Source study methods: Amplified reference gene primers provided the basis for estimating nucleated cell counts. The method was immunoSEQ multiplex PCR; TCRdb's version includes in-frame clones alone and lacks a portion of them. D and trimming were read from the DNA, whereas the V and J calls and clone size are those reported in that table. The table lists about 87,000 clones, around 88% of them singletons, with roughly 25% in the top ten. Material for sequencing was peripheral blood. The source is a human donor in a cohort sampled during active COVID-19.

The CDR3: CSVATLADTQYF. The CDR3 nucleotides read TGCAGCGTAGCTACTTTGGCAGATACGCAGTATTTT. V is TRBV29-1 and J is TRBJ2-3; no clear D gene. The germline V and J ends were trimmed by 6 bases and 4 bases, with 11 bases remaining between them. There are 12 residues in the CDR3. The V gene's germline CDR1 is SQVTM and CDR2 ANQGSEA.